A selection of T cell receptor beta chains follows, all from one sample in a study of T cell responses to AZD1222 COVID-19 vaccine. TCRdb keeps only in-frame clones here, not all; method: immunoSEQ multiplex PCR. The sample holds about 130,000 clones, roughly nine tenths seen once. The sample consisted of peripheral blood, taken 28 days after the second AZD1222 dose. The receptors stem from an adult who received the AZD1222 COVID-19 vaccine. The CDR3 runs from the conserved cysteine through the conserved F or W. The D gene is left open where the match is weak. The size entry is marked missing in some rows and otherwise reads once, few, many or a size class.

>NA|TRBV6-2/TRBV6-3|TRBJ2-1|NA
TGTGCCAGCAGTTACCCTCCAAGTGGGAATGAGCAGTTCTTC
CASSYPPSGNEQFF
>NA|TRBV6-5|TRBJ1-2|TRBD1
TGTGCCAGCAGTTACGGGACAGCCCTGGGCTACACCTTC
CASSYGTALGYTF
>NA|TRBV5-8|TRBJ1-2|NA
TGTGCCAGCAGCTTGGGGGGAGACTATGGCTACACCTTC
CASSLGGDYGYTF
>NA|TRBV2|TRBJ2-1|TRBD2
TGTGCCAGCAGTCGACTAGCGGGAGCATACAATGAGCAGTTCTTC
CASSRLAGAYNEQFF
>NA|TRBV6-5|TRBJ2-1|NA
TGTGCCAGCAGTTACTCAGGGGAGCAGTTCTTC
CASSYSGEQFF
>NA|TRBV19|TRBJ1-1|TRBD1
TGTGCCAGTAGTAAAGGACAGGGGAAGGCTGAAGCTTTCTTT
CASSKGQGKAEAFF
>NA|TRBV4-3|TRBJ2-1|NA
TGCGCCAGCAGCCAAGATAGGGCAGGGGCAGGCAATGAGCAGTTCTTC
CASSQDRAGAGNEQFF
>NA|TRBV6-1|TRBJ1-3|NA
TGTGCCAGCAGTGAAATCGGCAGCTACACCATATATTTT
CASSEIGSYTIYF
>NA|TRBV5-1|TRBJ2-2|TRBD1
TGCGCCAGCAGCCCGGGACAGACAGTCACCGGGGAGCTGTTTTTT
CASSPGQTVTGELFF
>NA|TRBV5-6|TRBJ1-3|NA
TGTGCCAGCAGCTTACTGGGGAACACCATATATTTT
CASSLLGNTIYF
>NA|TRBV2|TRBJ2-5|NA
TGTGCCTCCCTTACCTGGGCGGAGCCGGAGACCCAGTACTTC
CASLTWAEPETQYF
>NA|TRBV30|TRBJ1-3|NA
TGTGCCTGGAGTGTTCTACAGGCTGGAAACACCATATATTTT
CAWSVLQAGNTIYF
>NA|TRBV5-1|TRBJ2-7|TRBD1
TGCGCCAGCAGCTTGGCAGGGGACAGGGCCTACGAGCAGTACTTC
CASSLAGDRAYEQYF
>once|TRBV9|TRBJ1-2|NA
TGTGCCAGCAGCGTAGCCACCGCGGGACAACTCTCTAACTATGGCTACACCTTC
CASSVATAGQLSNYGYTF
>NA|TRBV15|TRBJ1-4|NA
TGTGCCACCAGCAGGCGTTCTGAAAAACTGTTTTTT
CATSRRSEKLFF
>few|TRBV6-5|TRBJ1-5|NA
TGTGCCAGCACCACGAGTGGGGCAGGGGCCCAGCCCCAGCATTTT
CASTTSGAGAQPQHF
>NA|TRBV24-1|TRBJ1-5|NA
TGTGCCACCAGTGATTCCCAACAGCGTCAGCCCCAGCATTTT
CATSDSQQRQPQHF
>NA|TRBV30|TRBJ1-5|NA
TGTGCCTGGAGTCCGCGTGGAAATCAGCCCCAGCATTTT
CAWSPRGNQPQHF
>once|TRBV18|TRBJ1-2|NA
TGTGCCAGCTCAATCGACAGTAACTATGGCTACACCTTC
CASSIDSNYGYTF
>NA|TRBV5-6|TRBJ1-6|NA
TGTGCCAGCAGCCTAACCGGGAGAGGGGATCGGCCCCTCCACTTT
CASSLTGRGDRPLHF
>NA|TRBV3-1/TRBV3-2|TRBJ2-1|NA
TGTGCCAGCAGCCGGACTTACAATGAGCAGTTCTTC
CASSRTYNEQFF
>few|TRBV6-1|TRBJ2-2|TRBD2
TGTGCCAGCAGTGAAGCGGTAGCGGGGAACACCGGGGAGCTGTTTTTT
CASSEAVAGNTGELFF
>NA|TRBV20-1|TRBJ2-7|NA
TGCAGTGCTAGTAATTCTGGGCCTCAGGACGAGCAGTACTTC
CSASNSGPQDEQYF
>NA|TRBV6-5|TRBJ2-3|NA
TGTGCCAGCAGTTACTCGAGGGCCGGGGTTAAAGATACGCAGTATTTT
CASSYSRAGVKDTQYF
>NA|TRBV18|TRBJ2-1|NA
TGTGCCAGCTCACTAAACCCAGCCAATGAGCAGTTCTTC
CASSLNPANEQFF
>NA|TRBV5-5|TRBJ1-1|TRBD1
TGTGCCAGCAGCTTAGGGACAGTTAACACTGAAGCTTTCTTT
CASSLGTVNTEAFF
>NA|TRBV30|TRBJ1-1|NA
TGTGCCTGGAGTGTAAGGGAGTACACTGAAGCTTTCTTT
CAWSVREYTEAFF
>NA|TRBV12-3/TRBV12-4|TRBJ1-3|NA
TGTGCCAGCAGCCAAGGAAACACCATATATTTT
CASSQGNTIYF
>NA|TRBV21-1|TRBJ1-2|NA
TGTGCCAGCAGCAAGCCCAGGGTGGGCTACACCTTC
CASSKPRVGYTF
>once|TRBV2|TRBJ2-7|NA
TGTGCCAGCAGACAGGGAGAGGTAGGCTACGAGCAGTACTTC
CASRQGEVGYEQYF
>NA|TRBV2|TRBJ2-5|TRBD2
TGTGCCAGCATCAGACTAGCAACCCAAGAGACCCAGTACTTC
CASIRLATQETQYF
>once|TRBV4-2|TRBJ1-5|NA
TGTGCCAGCAGCCAAGGAACCGTTGGCAATCAGCCCCAGCATTTT
CASSQGTVGNQPQHF
>once|TRBV18|TRBJ2-7|NA
TGTGCCAGCTCACCACCTAGTTCCGAGCAGTACTTC
CASSPPSSEQYF
>NA|TRBV5-1|TRBJ1-4|NA
TGCGCCAGCAGCTTGTCAGGGTCGACTAATGAAAAACTGTTTTTT
CASSLSGSTNEKLFF
>NA|TRBV11-2|TRBJ1-2|NA
TGTGCCAGCAGCTTAGACAGGGCTGGCTACACCTTC
CASSLDRAGYTF
>NA|TRBV12-3/TRBV12-4|TRBJ2-5|NA
TGTGCCAGCCGCGGGGAGACCCAGTACTTC
CASRGETQYF
>once|TRBV30|TRBJ1-2|NA
TGTGCCTGGAGTCCTTCGAGGTCAGGCTACACCTTC
CAWSPSRSGYTF